What follows are 12 T cell receptor beta chains derived from one specimen sequenced in a study of cytomegalovirus exposure and HLA in healthy donors. Amplification used 60 Vbeta primers and 13 Jbeta primers. Assay: immunoSEQ multiplex PCR; the TCRdb copy retains only in-frame clones and omits some. The data contain 65,000 to 80,000 clones, around 84% of them seen just once; the ten biggest clones take up 8% to 10%. The sequenced sample was PBMCs. Receptors were obtained from a woman between 40 and 50 years old in good health and CMV-seropositive.

The chain uses TRBV15 and TRBJ2-5; D may be TRBD2 (6 bases). V lost 1 base and J lost 5, with 11 bases in between. The CDR3 totals 14 residues. Looked up from germline, CDR1 is LNHNV and CDR2 is YYDKDF (reference sequence). This CDR3 is CATSRGGDRETQYF. The DNA of the CDR3 is TGTGCCACCAGCAGAGGGGGGGATCGGGAGACCCAGTACTTC.

The rearrangement uses TRBV2 and TRBJ2-5; D uncertain. The CDR3 loop spans 11 amino acids. V was cut by 5 bases and J by 2 bases, with 3 bases left in between. The germline V gene has CDR1 SNHLY and CDR2 FYNNEI. The CDR3 DNA reads as TGTGCCAGCAGTCAACAAGAGACCCAGTACTTC. Translating it yields CASSQQETQYF.

This clone showed up just once. V usage is TRBV29-1 and J usage is TRBJ2-2; TRBD1 might be the D (6 bases). Germline CDR1 and CDR2: SQVTM and ANQGSEA. The germline V and J ends were trimmed by 3 bases and 1 base, with 9 bases remaining between them. The CDR3 spans 14 residues. CDR3 sequence reads: CSVDSQGNTGELFF. The CDR3 nucleotides read TGCAGCGTTGACTCACAGGGGAACACCGGGGAGCTGTTTTTT.

The chain employs TRBV15 and TRBJ1-5, with 7 bases fitting TRBD1. Trimming cost V 0 bases and J 3 bases; bases outside gene matches: 11. Germline CDR1 and CDR2: LNHNV and YYDKDF (reference sequence). The CDR3 runs 18 residues. The CDR3 spells CATSRDPPGQGDNQPQHF. The CDR3 nucleotides are TGTGCCACCAGCAGAGACCCCCCCGGGCAGGGGGACAATCAGCCCCAGCATTTT. Based on the CDR3 plus reference TRBV15 and TRBJ1-5, the full variable domain is DAMVIQNPRYQVTQFGKPVTLSCSQTLNHNVMYWYQQKSSQAPKLLFHYYDKDFNNEADTPDNFQSRRPNTSFCFLDIRSPGLGDTAMYLCATSRDPPGQGDNQPQHFGDGTRLSIL.

V usage is TRBV5-6 and J usage is TRBJ1-6; the match to TRBD1 covers 8 bases. Germline V gene sequence: CDR1 SGHDT, CDR2 YYEEEE. V gave up 4 bases and J gave up 12 bases; unmatched junction bases: 3. The CDR3 covers 12 residues. The DNA for the CDR3 is TGTGCCAGCAGCGTAGGGACAGGACCCCTCCACTTT. The encoded protein is CASSVGTGPLHF.

The V and J genes are TRBV6-1 and TRBJ1-2; TRBD1 matches at 9 bases. The CDR3 consists of 14 residues. V lost 6 bases, J lost 8 bases, and 10 bases stayed unmatched. Germline-derived CDR1 and CDR2 are MNHNS and SASEGT. CDR3 in amino acids: CASSRDRELEGYTF. CDR3 coding DNA: TGTGCCAGCAGCCGGGACAGGGAATTGGAAGGCTACACCTTC.

This clone was counted a few times. The chain recombines TRBV6-5 with TRBJ1-1, with D perhaps matching TRBD1 (6 bases). From germline, CDR1 is MNHEY and CDR2 SVGAGI. This CDR3 has 14 residues. V lost 6 bases to trimming and J lost 4 bases, with 15 bases between them. CDR3 sequence: CASRTVDRSTEAFF. CDR3 DNA: TGTGCCAGCAGGACGGTCGACAGGAGCACTGAAGCTTTCTTT.

This clone was seen just once. The rearrangement joins TRBV11-3 to TRBJ2-3; possible D gene TRBD2, 5 bases. CDR3 size: 11 residues. Trimming took 5 bases from V and 8 from J, leaving 8 bases between them. Looked up from germline, CDR1 is SGHNT and CDR2 is YENEEA. This CDR3 reads CASSRGGTQYF. The CDR3, as DNA: TGTGCCAGCAGCCGGGGTGGTACGCAGTATTTT.

This clone was observed a single time. The V and J genes are TRBV9 and TRBJ2-7, with 7 nucleotides matching TRBD2. This CDR3 contains 14 residues. Germline-derived CDR1 and CDR2 are SGDLS and YYNGEE. Trimming took 4 bases from V and 0 from J; bases not matched to a gene: 4. The CDR3 nucleotides are TGTGCCAGCAGCCTCCGGGAGGCCTCCTACGAGCAGTACTTC. It codes for CASSLREASYEQYF.

The chain employs TRBV7-2 and TRBJ1-2; D not resolved. Germline CDR1 is SGHTA and CDR2 is FQGNSA. This CDR3 contains 14 residues. V lost 1 base to trimming and J lost 4 bases, with 10 bases between them. The CDR3 nucleotides read TGTGCCAGCAGCTTAGGCCAGACTTCCTATGGCTACACCTTC. Amino acid sequence: CASSLGQTSYGYTF.

This chain links TRBV2 with TRBJ2-7; perhaps TRBD1 as D (6 bases). CDR1 SNHLY and CDR2 FYNNEI come from the germline V gene. V lost 7 bases, J lost 1 base, and 14 bases lay in between. The CDR3 has 14 amino acids. Written as DNA, the CDR3 is TGTGCCAGCAACCGGGACACCCTGTCCTACGAGCAGTACTTC. It yields the protein CASNRDTLSYEQYF.

The rearrangement links TRBV2 to TRBJ2-7, with TRBD1 matching 7 bases. The CDR3 is 14 residues long. The trim removed 3 bases at V and 6 bases at J, leaving 8 bases unmatched. Per the germline V gene, CDR1 is SNHLY and CDR2 is FYNNEI. Here the CDR3 reads CASSDETGQLEQYF. The CDR3 DNA sequence: TGTGCCAGCAGTGATGAGACAGGGCAGCTCGAGCAGTACTTC.